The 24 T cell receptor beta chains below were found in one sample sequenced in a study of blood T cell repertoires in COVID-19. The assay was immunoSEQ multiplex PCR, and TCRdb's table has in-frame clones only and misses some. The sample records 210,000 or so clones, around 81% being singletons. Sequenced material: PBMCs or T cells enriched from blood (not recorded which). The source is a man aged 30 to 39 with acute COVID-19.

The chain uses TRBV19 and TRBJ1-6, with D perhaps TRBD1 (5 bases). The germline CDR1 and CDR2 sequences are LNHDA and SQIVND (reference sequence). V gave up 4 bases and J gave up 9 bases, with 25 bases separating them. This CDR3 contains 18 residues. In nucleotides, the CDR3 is TGTGCCAGTAGTACCCCATACTGGACATCAGATCGTGGTTCACCCCTCCACTTT. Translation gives CASSTPYWTSDRGSPLHF.

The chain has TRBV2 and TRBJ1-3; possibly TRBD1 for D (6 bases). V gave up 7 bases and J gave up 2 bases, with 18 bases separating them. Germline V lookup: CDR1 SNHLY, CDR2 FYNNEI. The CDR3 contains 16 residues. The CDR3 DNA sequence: TGTGCCAGCACCCGATTCGGACAGCGAGCTGGAAACACCATATATTTT. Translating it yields CASTRFGQRAGNTIYF.

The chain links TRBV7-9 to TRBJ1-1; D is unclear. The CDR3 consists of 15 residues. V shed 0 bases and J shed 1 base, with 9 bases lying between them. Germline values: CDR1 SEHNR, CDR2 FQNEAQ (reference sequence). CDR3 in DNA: TGTGCCAGCAGCTTAGCGTTACAGACGAACACTGAAGCTTTCTTT. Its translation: CASSLALQTNTEAFF.

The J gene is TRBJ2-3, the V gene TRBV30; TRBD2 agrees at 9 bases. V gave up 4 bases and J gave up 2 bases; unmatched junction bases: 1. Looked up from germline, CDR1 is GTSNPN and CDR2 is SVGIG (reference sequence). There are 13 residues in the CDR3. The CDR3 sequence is CAWTSGDTDTQYF. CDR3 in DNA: TGTGCCTGGACTAGCGGGGACACAGATACGCAGTATTTT. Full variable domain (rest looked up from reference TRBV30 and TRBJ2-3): SQTIHQWPATLVQPVGSPLSLECTVEGTSNPNLYWYRQAAGRGLQLLFYSVGIGQISSEVPQNLSASRPQDRQFILSSKKLLLSDSGFYLCAWTSGDTDTQYFGPGTRLTVL.

The CDR3 region is CAWSLGAGGEQYF. The CDR3 nucleotides read TGTGCCTGGAGTCTGGGAGCTGGAGGGGAGCAGTACTTC. V is TRBV30 and J is TRBJ2-7; possible D gene TRBD2, 6 bases. Germline V gene data show CDR1 as GTSNPN and CDR2 as SVGIG (reference sequence). The CDR3 sequence is 13 residues long. Trimming cost V 2 bases and J 7 bases, with 15 bases left between them. The complete variable domain, with remaining parts taken from reference TRBV30 and TRBJ2-7, reads SQTIHQWPATLVQPVGSPLSLECTVEGTSNPNLYWYRQAAGRGLQLLFYSVGIGQISSEVPQNLSASRPQDRQFILSSKKLLLSDSGFYLCAWSLGAGGEQYFGPGTRLTVT.

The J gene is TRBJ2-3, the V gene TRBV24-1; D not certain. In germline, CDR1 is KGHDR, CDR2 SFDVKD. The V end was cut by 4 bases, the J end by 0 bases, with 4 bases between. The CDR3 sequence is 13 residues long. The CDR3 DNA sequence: TGTGCCACCAGTGACGGTAGCACAGATACGCAGTATTTT. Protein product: CATSDGSTDTQYF.

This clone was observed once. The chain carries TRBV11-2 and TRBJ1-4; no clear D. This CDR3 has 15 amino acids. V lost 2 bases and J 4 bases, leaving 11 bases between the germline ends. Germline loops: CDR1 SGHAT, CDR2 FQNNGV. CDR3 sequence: CASSLLEFSNEKLFF. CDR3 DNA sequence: TGTGCCAGCAGCTTACTGGAGTTCAGTAATGAAAAACTGTTTTTT.

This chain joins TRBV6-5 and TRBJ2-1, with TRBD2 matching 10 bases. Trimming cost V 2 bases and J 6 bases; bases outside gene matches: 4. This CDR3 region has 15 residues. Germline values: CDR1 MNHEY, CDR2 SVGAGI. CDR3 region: CASSYLAGAVNEQFF. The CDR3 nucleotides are TGTGCCAGCAGTTACCTAGCGGGGGCTGTCAATGAGCAGTTCTTC.

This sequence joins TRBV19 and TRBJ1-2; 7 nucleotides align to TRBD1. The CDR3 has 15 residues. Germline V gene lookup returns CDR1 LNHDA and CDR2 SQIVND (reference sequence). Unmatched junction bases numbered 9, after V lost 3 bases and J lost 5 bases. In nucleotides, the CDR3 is TGTGCCAGTAGTATCATCGGACAGGAACTATATGGCTACACCTTC. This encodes CASSIIGQELYGYTF. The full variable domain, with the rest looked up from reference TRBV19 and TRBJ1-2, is DGGITQSPKYLFRKEGQNVTLSCEQNLNHDAMYWYRQDPGQGLRLIYYSQIVNDFQKGDIAEGYSVSREKKESFPLTVTSAQKNPTAFYLCASSIIGQELYGYTFGSGTRLTVV.

The CDR3 region is CASSLEPTGQRDTIYF. CDR3 DNA: TGCGCCAGCAGCTTGGAACCGACAGGGCAGAGAGACACCATATATTTT. The gene calls are TRBV5-1 and TRBJ1-3; TRBD1 agrees at 7 bases. V lost 0 bases and J lost 8; bases outside the gene matches: 11. This CDR3 region has 16 residues. Germline loops: CDR1 SGHRS, CDR2 YFSETQ.

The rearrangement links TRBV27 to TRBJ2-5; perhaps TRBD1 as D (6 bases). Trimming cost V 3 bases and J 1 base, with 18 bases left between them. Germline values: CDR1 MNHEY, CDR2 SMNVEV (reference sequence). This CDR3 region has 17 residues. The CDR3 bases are TGTGCCAGCAGTTTTGTCTCGAGGGGGAGATTCCAAGAGACCCAGTACTTC. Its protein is CASSFVSRGRFQETQYF.

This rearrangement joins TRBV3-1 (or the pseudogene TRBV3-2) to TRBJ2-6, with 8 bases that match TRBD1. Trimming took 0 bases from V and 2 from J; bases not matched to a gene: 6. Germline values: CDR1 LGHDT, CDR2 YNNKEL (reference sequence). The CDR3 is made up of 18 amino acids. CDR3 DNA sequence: TGTGCCAGCAGCCAAGATTTCCCAGGGGGCGCTGGGGCCAACGTCCTGACTTTC. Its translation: CASSQDFPGGAGANVLTF.

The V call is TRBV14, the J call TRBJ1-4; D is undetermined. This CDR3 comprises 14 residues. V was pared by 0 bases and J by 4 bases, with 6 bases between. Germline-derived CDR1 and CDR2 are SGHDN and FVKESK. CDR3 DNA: TGTGCCAGCAGCCAAGATCCGGTTAATGAAAAACTGTTTTTT. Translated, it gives CASSQDPVNEKLFF.

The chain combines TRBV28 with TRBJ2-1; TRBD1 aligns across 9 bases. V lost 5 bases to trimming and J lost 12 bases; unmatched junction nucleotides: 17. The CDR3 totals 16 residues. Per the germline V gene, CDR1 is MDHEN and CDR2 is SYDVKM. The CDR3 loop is CASSPYNDRGGSGQFF. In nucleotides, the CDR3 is TGTGCCAGCAGTCCATACAATGACAGGGGGGGGAGTGGGCAGTTCTTC.

The CDR3 coding sequence is TGTGCCAGCAGGCGGGACGGAGGATATAATTCACCCCTCCACTTT. Its translation: CASRRDGGYNSPLHF. The chain is built from TRBV2 and TRBJ1-6; D possibly corresponds to TRBD1 (5 bases). The CDR3 covers 15 residues. In germline, CDR1 is SNHLY, CDR2 FYNNEI. Trimming left V 6 bases short and J 4 bases short, with 13 bases between.

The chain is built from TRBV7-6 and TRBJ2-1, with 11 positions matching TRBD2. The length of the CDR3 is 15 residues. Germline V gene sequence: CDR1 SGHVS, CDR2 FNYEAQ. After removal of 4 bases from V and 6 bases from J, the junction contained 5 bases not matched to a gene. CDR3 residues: CASSSASGGFNEQFF. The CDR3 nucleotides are TGTGCCAGCAGCTCCGCTAGCGGGGGGTTCAATGAGCAGTTCTTC.

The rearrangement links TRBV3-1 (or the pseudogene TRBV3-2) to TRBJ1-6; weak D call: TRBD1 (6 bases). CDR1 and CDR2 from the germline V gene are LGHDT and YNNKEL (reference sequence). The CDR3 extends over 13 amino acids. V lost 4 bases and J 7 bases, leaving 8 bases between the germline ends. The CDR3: CASSRGGNSPLHF. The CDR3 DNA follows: TGTGCCAGCAGCCGAGGGGGAAATTCACCCCTCCACTTT.

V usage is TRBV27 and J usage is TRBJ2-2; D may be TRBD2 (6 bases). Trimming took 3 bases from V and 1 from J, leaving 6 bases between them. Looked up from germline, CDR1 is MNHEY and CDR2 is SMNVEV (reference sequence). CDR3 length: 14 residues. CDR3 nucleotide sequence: TGTGCCAGCAGTTTCGGGGGGAACACCGGGGAGCTGTTTTTT. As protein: CASSFGGNTGELFF.

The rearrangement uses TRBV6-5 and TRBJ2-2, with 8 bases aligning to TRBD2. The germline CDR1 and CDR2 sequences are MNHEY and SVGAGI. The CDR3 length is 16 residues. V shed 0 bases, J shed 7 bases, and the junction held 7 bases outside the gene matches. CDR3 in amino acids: CASSYSGGTRNGELFF. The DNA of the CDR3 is TGTGCCAGCAGTTACTCAGGAGGGACTAGGAACGGGGAGCTGTTTTTT.

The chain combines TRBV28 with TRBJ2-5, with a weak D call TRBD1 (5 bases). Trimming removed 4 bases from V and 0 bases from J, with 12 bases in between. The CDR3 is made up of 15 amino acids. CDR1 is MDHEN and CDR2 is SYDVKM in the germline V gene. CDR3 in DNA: TGTGCCAGCAGTTCGACAGTTCGGTACCAAGAGACCCAGTACTTC. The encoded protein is CASSSTVRYQETQYF.

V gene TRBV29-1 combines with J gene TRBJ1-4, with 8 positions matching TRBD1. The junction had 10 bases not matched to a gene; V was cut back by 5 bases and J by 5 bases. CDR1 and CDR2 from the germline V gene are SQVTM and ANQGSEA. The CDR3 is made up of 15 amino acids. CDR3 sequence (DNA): TGCAGCGTTCTTCCAGGGGGCAGAGGGAATGAAAAACTGTTTTTT. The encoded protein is CSVLPGGRGNEKLFF.

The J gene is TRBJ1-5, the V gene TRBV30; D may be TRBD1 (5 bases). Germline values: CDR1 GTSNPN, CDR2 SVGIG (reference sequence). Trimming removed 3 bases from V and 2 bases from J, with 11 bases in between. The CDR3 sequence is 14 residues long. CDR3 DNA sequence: TGTGCCTGGAGCGCAGGGTTCGGCAATCAGCCCCAGCATTTT. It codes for CAWSAGFGNQPQHF. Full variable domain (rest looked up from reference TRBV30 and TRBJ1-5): SQTIHQWPATLVQPVGSPLSLECTVEGTSNPNLYWYRQAAGRGLQLLFYSVGIGQISSEVPQNLSASRPQDRQFILSSKKLLLSDSGFYLCAWSAGFGNQPQHFGDGTRLSIL.

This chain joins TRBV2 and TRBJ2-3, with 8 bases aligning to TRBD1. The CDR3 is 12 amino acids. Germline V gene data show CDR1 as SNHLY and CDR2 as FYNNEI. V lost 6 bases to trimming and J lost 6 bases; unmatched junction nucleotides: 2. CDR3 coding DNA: TGTGCCAGCAGATCAGGGGGCGATACGCAGTATTTT. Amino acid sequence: CASRSGGDTQYF. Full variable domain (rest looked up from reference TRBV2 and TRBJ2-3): EPEVTQTPSHQVTQMGQEVILRCVPISNHLYFYWYRQILGQKVEFLVSFYNNEISEKSEIFDDQFSVERPDGSNFTLKIRSTKLEDSAMYFCASRSGGDTQYFGPGTRLTVL.

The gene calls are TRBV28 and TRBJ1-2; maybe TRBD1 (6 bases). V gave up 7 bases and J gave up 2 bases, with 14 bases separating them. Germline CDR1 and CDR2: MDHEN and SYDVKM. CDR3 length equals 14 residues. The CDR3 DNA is TGTGCCAGCATTGAGGACAGTAGAAACTATGGCTACACCTTC. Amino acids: CASIEDSRNYGYTF.